These 22 T cell receptor beta chains were all obtained from the same sample, sequenced in a study of T cell responses to AZD1222 COVID-19 vaccine. TCRdb's table, derived via immunoSEQ multiplex PCR, lists solely in-frame clones and lacks some. The sample shows approximately 190,000 clones, approximately 91% of them seen only once. The starting material was peripheral blood, obtained on day 0 of AZD1222 vaccination. All receptors derive from an adult in good health.

The V gene is TRBV7-9, the J gene TRBJ2-7, with a tentative D call TRBD2 (5 bases). Trimming took off 5 bases at V and 4 bases at J, with 9 bases between the two ends. The CDR3 has 12 residues. Germline CDR1 SEHNR, CDR2 FQNEAQ (reference sequence). The CDR3 nucleotides are TGTGCCAGCAGCCCCTCGGGATACGAGCAGTACTTC. Translated: CASSPSGYEQYF.

The table lists this clone with a count of one. The rearrangement joins TRBV28 to TRBJ2-7; 10 bases map to TRBD1. This CDR3 spans 15 amino acids. V shed 5 bases, J shed 2 bases, and the junction held 6 bases outside the gene matches. Germline CDR1 MDHEN, CDR2 SYDVKM. CDR3 in amino acids: CASSVPGQGTYEQYF. DNA for the CDR3: TGTGCCAGCAGTGTTCCGGGACAGGGGACCTACGAGCAGTACTTC.

The chain employs TRBV5-1 and TRBJ2-3, with D tentatively TRBD1 (6 bases). From germline, CDR1 is SGHRS and CDR2 YFSETQ. Trimming left V 0 bases short and J 8 bases short, with 7 bases between. The CDR3 has 12 residues. The CDR3, as DNA: TGCGCCAGCAGCTTGGAGGGGGTTACGCAGTATTTT. Amino acids: CASSLEGVTQYF.

The chain couples TRBV6-5 to TRBJ2-3; D ambiguous. There are 13 residues in the CDR3. V was clipped by 6 bases and J by 0 bases, with 7 bases between them. Germline V lookup: CDR1 MNHEY, CDR2 SVGAGI. The CDR3 loop reads CASRDRSTDTQYF. The CDR3 DNA follows: TGTGCCAGCAGGGATCGGAGCACAGATACGCAGTATTTT.

The chain is built from TRBV5-1 and TRBJ1-1; no clear D gene. The CDR3 spans 16 residues. The germline V gene has CDR1 SGHRS and CDR2 YFSETQ. The V and J ends lost 0 bases and 5 bases respectively, with 17 bases between them. CDR3: CASSLGQSRVKTEAFF. In DNA form, the CDR3 reads TGCGCCAGCAGCTTGGGGCAGTCGAGGGTAAAAACTGAAGCTTTCTTT.

This chain links TRBV5-4 with TRBJ1-1; tentatively, D is TRBD1 (6 bases). With 0 bases removed from V and 1 base from J, the gap between germline ends came to 10 bases. The CDR3 sequence is 15 residues long. Germline V CDR1 and CDR2: SGHNT, YYREEE (reference sequence). The CDR3 is CASSLVAGENTEAFF. The CDR3 bases are TGTGCCAGCAGCTTGGTGGCAGGGGAGAACACTGAAGCTTTCTTT.

This clone turned up a few times. The rearrangement links TRBV6-2 or TRBV6-3 to TRBJ1-5; no firm D call. Germline CDR1 and CDR2: MNHEY and SVGEGT. Trimming took 4 bases from V and 6 from J, leaving 16 bases between them. The CDR3 is 15 amino acids. The CDR3: CASSFDTGYGQPQHF. The CDR3 coding sequence is TGTGCCAGCAGTTTCGATACCGGGTACGGTCAGCCCCAGCATTTT.

The chain recombines TRBV7-8 with TRBJ2-7, with D maybe TRBD2 (6 bases). The CDR3 totals 14 residues. The V gene lost 1 base and the J gene lost 3 bases, with 10 bases spanning the gap. Germline-derived CDR1 and CDR2 are SGHVS and FQNEAQ. CDR3 residues: CASSLVGGNYEQYF. CDR3 coding DNA: TGTGCCAGCAGCTTAGTTGGCGGGAACTACGAGCAGTACTTC. The full variable domain, in which reference TRBV7-8 and TRBJ2-7 provide the parts outside the CDR3, is GAGVSQSPRYKVAKRGQDVALRCDPISGHVSLFWYQQALGQGPEFLTYFQNEAQLDKSGLPSDRFFAERPEGSVSTLKIQRTQQEDSAVYLCASSLVGGNYEQYFGPGTRLTVT.

This chain uses TRBV6-6 with TRBJ1-5; D gene unclear. Germline values: CDR1 MNHNY, CDR2 SVGAGI (reference sequence). The CDR3 covers 12 residues. The V gene lost 7 bases and the J gene lost 3 bases, with 7 bases spanning the gap. In DNA form, the CDR3 reads TGTGCCAGCATCGGGGACAATCAGCCCCAGCATTTT. It translates to CASIGDNQPQHF.

The chain couples TRBV3-1 (or the pseudogene TRBV3-2) to TRBJ2-7; 9 bases are a match to TRBD2. V gave up 4 bases and J gave up 1 base; unmatched junction bases: 14. The CDR3 contains 18 residues. Germline V gene data show CDR1 as LGHDT and CDR2 as YNNKEL (reference sequence). CDR3 loop: CASSRKLVAGAQSYEQYF. In DNA form, the CDR3 reads TGTGCCAGCAGCCGGAAGTTGGTAGCGGGGGCCCAATCCTACGAGCAGTACTTC.

The genes are TRBV24-1 and TRBJ2-1; D perhaps matches TRBD1 (6 bases). This CDR3 has 14 amino acids. The V gene lost 4 bases and the J gene lost 9 bases, with 15 bases spanning the gap. Looked up from germline, CDR1 is KGHDR and CDR2 is SFDVKD. The CDR3 spells CATSDPIQGSEQFF. CDR3 coding DNA: TGTGCCACCAGTGACCCCATACAGGGCAGTGAGCAGTTCTTC.

This clone appeared once. The V call is TRBV9, the J call TRBJ1-1, with a weak D call TRBD1 (5 bases). Germline V gene lookup returns CDR1 SGDLS and CDR2 YYNGEE. The V gene lost 3 bases and the J gene lost 6 bases, with 15 bases spanning the gap. The CDR3 is 14 residues long. Here the CDR3 DNA reads TGTGCCAGCAGCGAGACAGCCAAGACCCCTGAAGCTTTCTTT. Residues: CASSETAKTPEAFF.

The CDR3 region is CASSDPRLGQGGNTIYF. In DNA form, the CDR3 reads TGCGCCAGCAGCGACCCCCGGTTGGGACAGGGGGGAAACACCATATATTTT. This sequence joins TRBV5-1 and TRBJ1-3, with 10 bases identical to TRBD1. Germline V gene sequence: CDR1 SGHRS, CDR2 YFSETQ. The CDR3 totals 17 residues. The V segment lost 4 bases and the J segment 4 bases; nucleotides outside the gene matches: 11.

The chain uses TRBV21-1 and TRBJ2-6; the D call TRBD2 from the table was never checked on the DNA. TRBV21-1 is classified as a pseudogene. The CDR3 loop spans 18 amino acids. CDR3 nucleotides: TGTGCCAGCAGCAAAGCGCAGCCCATCGGCGGGGACGCCAACGTCCTGACTTTC. It translates to CASSKAQPIGGDANVLTF.

The V gene is TRBV12-3 or TRBV12-4, the J gene TRBJ2-3; D not certain. V lost 2 bases, J lost 3 bases, and 6 bases lay in between. The CDR3 has 13 amino acids. CDR3 sequence: CASSLSLTDTQYF. The CDR3 nucleotides are TGTGCCAGCAGTTTATCCCTGACAGATACGCAGTATTTT.

V is TRBV18 and J is TRBJ1-6, with 8 bases lining up with TRBD1. In germline, CDR1 is KGHSH, CDR2 LQKENI. Trimming cost V 2 bases and J 8 bases; bases outside gene matches: 5. The CDR3 is 15 residues long. CDR3 DNA: TGTGCCAGCTCACCAAACCAGGGGGCTGATTCACCCCTCCACTTT. Translating it yields CASSPNQGADSPLHF.

J is TRBJ2-3 and V is TRBV29-1; D is possibly TRBD2 (5 bases). V shed 6 bases and J shed 3 bases, with 10 bases lying between them. CDR1 is SQVTM and CDR2 is ANQGSEA in the germline V gene. The CDR3 is 12 residues long. The CDR3 coding sequence is TGCAGCGTGGTACTAGGAACAGATACGCAGTATTTT. Encoded protein: CSVVLGTDTQYF.

The rearrangement links TRBV9 to TRBJ2-5; perhaps D is TRBD1 or TRBD2 (5 bases each). V gave up 4 bases and J gave up 7 bases, with 20 bases separating them. The CDR3 sequence is 15 residues long. Germline values: CDR1 SGDLS, CDR2 YYNGEE. The CDR3 DNA sequence: TGTGCCAGCAGCCCAGAGGACCACCTGAGGGGGACCCAGTACTTC. Translating it yields CASSPEDHLRGTQYF.

The chain is built from TRBV27 and TRBJ1-3; the D is unclear. CDR3 length: 15 residues. Trimming left V 2 bases short and J 8 bases short, with 16 bases between. Germline-derived CDR1 and CDR2 are MNHEY and SMNVEV (reference sequence). The DNA of the CDR3 is TGTGCCAGCAGTTTAGGGGTTAACAGTTTAGACACCATATATTTT. Its translation is CASSLGVNSLDTIYF.

The chain employs TRBV7-8 and TRBJ1-5, with D unclear. In germline, CDR1 is SGHVS, CDR2 FQNEAQ. Trimming stripped 7 bases from V and 4 bases from J, with 17 bases between. The CDR3 spans 15 residues. This CDR3 is CASTIGVKSNQPQHF. In DNA form, the CDR3 reads TGTGCCAGCACCATTGGGGTGAAGTCAAATCAGCCCCAGCATTTT.

The chain uses TRBV28 and TRBJ1-5; no reliable D call. The germline gives CDR1 MDHEN, CDR2 SYDVKM. CDR3 length: 13 residues. Trimming pared 10 bases from V and 3 bases from J, leaving 13 bases between. This CDR3 is CATDPGHNQPQHF. The DNA of the CDR3 is TGTGCCACCGACCCGGGCCACAATCAGCCCCAGCATTTT.

This clone appeared a single time. The chain employs TRBV3-1 (or the pseudogene TRBV3-2) and TRBJ1-5, with unresolved D. This CDR3 comprises 14 residues. V was pared by 0 bases and J by 2 bases, with 5 bases between. Germline V gene data show CDR1 as LGHDT and CDR2 as YNNKEL (reference sequence). CDR3 nucleotides: TGTGCCAGCAGCCAAGAAACCGGCAATCAGCCCCAGCATTTT. This codes for CASSQETGNQPQHF.